Listed below are T cell receptor beta chains from one sample, sequenced in a study of T cell responses to AZD1222 COVID-19 vaccine. The repertoire was sequenced with immunoSEQ multiplex PCR; TCRdb's copy has only in-frame clones and lacks some. The sample records approximately 130,000 clones, about nine tenths being singletons. Specimen: peripheral blood, collected 28 days after the second AZD1222 dose. The source of these receptors is an adult who received the AZD1222 COVID-19 vaccine. Both conserved end residues are trimmed from each CDR3. The order of the fields is V gene, J gene, CDR3 protein.

TRBV11-2	TRBJ2-7	ASRSPGQGPYEQY
TRBV5-1	TRBJ1-2	ASSTPDGYGYT
TRBV10-3	TRBJ1-3	AIMATGGIGNTIY
TRBV6-5	TRBJ1-3	ASSLQGPGNTIY
TRBV5-1	TRBJ1-5	ASSSLGRDQPQH
TRBV30	TRBJ2-5	AWSVLGQSQETQY
TRBV6-5	TRBJ2-7	ASSYSGGSPYEQY
TRBV7-2	TRBJ2-2	ASIRMAPGELF
TRBV6-6	TRBJ2-7	ASSYLGGTYEQY
TRBV24-1	TRBJ1-6	ATSDAGDNSPLH
TRBV2	TRBJ1-2	ASGALTGYT
TRBV3-1/TRBV3-2	TRBJ2-4	ASSLPEGGKNIQY
TRBV5-8	TRBJ1-5	ASSLPGGRGNQPQH
TRBV27	TRBJ2-1	ASSPMASSYNEQF
TRBV28	TRBJ1-5	ASSLMTGGQPQH
TRBV27	TRBJ2-7	ASRGQNPYEQY
TRBV2	TRBJ1-1	ASSGTGGDTEAF
TRBV21-1	TRBJ1-2	ASSKTGTGSPESTNYGYT